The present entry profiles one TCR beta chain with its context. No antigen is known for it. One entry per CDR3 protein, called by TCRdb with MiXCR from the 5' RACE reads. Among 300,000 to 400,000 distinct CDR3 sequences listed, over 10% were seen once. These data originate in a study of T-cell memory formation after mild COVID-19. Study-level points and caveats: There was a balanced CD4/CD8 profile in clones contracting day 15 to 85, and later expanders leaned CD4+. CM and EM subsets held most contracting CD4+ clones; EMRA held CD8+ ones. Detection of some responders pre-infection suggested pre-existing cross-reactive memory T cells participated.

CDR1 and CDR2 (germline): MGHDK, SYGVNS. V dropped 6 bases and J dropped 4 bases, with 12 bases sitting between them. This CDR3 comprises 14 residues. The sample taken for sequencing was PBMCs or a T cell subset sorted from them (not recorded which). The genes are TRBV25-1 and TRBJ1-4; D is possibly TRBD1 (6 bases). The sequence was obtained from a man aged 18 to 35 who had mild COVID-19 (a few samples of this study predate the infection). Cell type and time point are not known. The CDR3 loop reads CASSTGQINEKLFF. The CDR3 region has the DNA TGTGCCAGCAGCACAGGACAGATTAATGAAAAACTGTTTTTT.